Below, 26 T cell receptor beta chains from the same sample are listed, as sequenced in a study of vaccination and CD4 T cells after COVID-19. Once obtained from cultured CD4+ T cells, the DNA was sequenced using the Oncomine TCR Beta short-read assay. One entry per CDR3 protein, called by TCRdb with MiXCR from the PCR reads. The sample lists 16,000 or so distinct CDR3 sequences; just under 55% were seen once. Indicated treatment: roughly 10-day PBMC culture with coronavirus spike peptide pools or control peptides (ViraFEST assay). What these receptors recognize is not known. What was sequenced was CD4+ T cells from blood, cultured in vitro. These receptors all stem from a human donor who had recovered from COVID-19.

This clonotype was detected a few times. The chain recombines TRBV5-8 with TRBJ1-1; weak D call: TRBD1 (6 bases). CDR1 is SGHTS, CDR2 YDEGEE, per germline. Trimming took off 2 bases at V and 5 bases at J, with 16 bases between the two ends. The CDR3 loop spans 15 amino acids. The CDR3 DNA is TGTGCCAGCAGCTTACAGGGACCTCCGGGAACTGAAGCTTTCTTT. Amino acid sequence: CASSLQGPPGTEAFF.

The V and J genes are TRBV7-9 and TRBJ1-2; the match to TRBD1 covers 8 bases. Germline assignment: CDR1 SEHNR and CDR2 FQNEAQ (reference sequence). This CDR3 comprises 13 residues. V was clipped by 5 bases and J by 3 bases; unmatched bases: 2. The CDR3 coding sequence is TGTGCCAGCAGCGCGGACAGGGACTATGGCTACACCTTC. Protein product: CASSADRDYGYTF.

The V call is TRBV12-3 or TRBV12-4, the J call TRBJ1-2; 11 nucleotides align to TRBD1. CDR3 length equals 15 residues. V shed 6 bases, J shed 6 bases, and the junction held 9 bases outside the gene matches. The CDR3 region has the DNA TGTGCCAGCAGGCGGACAGGGGGCGCGTTAAATGGCTACACCTTC. It translates to CASRRTGGALNGYTF.

V gene TRBV7-3 combines with J gene TRBJ1-1, with D uncertain. Looked up from germline, CDR1 is SGHTA and CDR2 is FQGTGA. Trimming took off 0 bases at V and 7 bases at J, with 15 bases between the two ends. CDR3 length equals 15 residues. For the CDR3, the DNA is TGTGCCAGCAGCTTAACGGCGGCGGATCTAGGTGAAGCTTTCTTT. As protein: CASSLTAADLGEAFF.

J is TRBJ2-5 and V is TRBV20-1; TRBD2 matches 9 bases. J gave up 2 bases and V 0 bases, and 7 bases lay outside the gene matches. This CDR3 has 16 amino acids. Germline-derived CDR1 and CDR2 are DFQATT and SNEGSKA (reference sequence). CDR3 DNA: TGCAGTGCTAGAGAGGGCAGCGGGAGGTTACAAGAGACCCAGTACTTC. Residues: CSAREGSGRLQETQYF.

The V call is TRBV10-1, the J call TRBJ1-3; tentatively, D is TRBD1 (6 bases). This CDR3 spans 13 amino acids. The V end lost 3 bases, the J end lost 8 bases, and 11 bases lay between the germline ends. Germline values: CDR1 WNHNN, CDR2 SYGVQD (reference sequence). The CDR3 bases are TGCGCCAGCAGTGATCAGGGACAAGACACCATATATTTT. Translation: CASSDQGQDTIYF.

V gene TRBV6-2 or TRBV6-3 combines with J gene TRBJ2-7, with 13 nucleotides matching TRBD2. The V segment lost 6 bases and the J segment 4 bases; nucleotides outside the gene matches: 9. This CDR3 is built from 16 residues. The germline V gene encodes CDR1 MNHEY and CDR2 SVGEGT. The chain's CDR3 is CASRSSGLAGLYEQYF. The CDR3 coding sequence is TGTGCCAGCAGGTCCTCGGGACTAGCGGGGCTGTACGAGCAGTACTTC.

This chain connects TRBV6-2 or TRBV6-3 to TRBJ2-7; D may match TRBD1 or TRBD2 (6 bases each). The CDR3 is 16 amino acids. Trimming removed 0 bases at V and 3 bases at J, with 15 bases between. CDR1 is MNHEY, CDR2 SVGEGT, per germline. The CDR3 reads CASSYSVVGGGYEQYF. As DNA, the CDR3 is TGTGCCAGCAGTTACTCGGTTGTGGGGGGCGGCTACGAGCAGTACTTC.

This chain connects TRBV7-2 to TRBJ2-3, with D uncertain. Germline values: CDR1 SGHTA, CDR2 FQGNSA. CDR3 length: 13 amino acids. V was trimmed by 4 bases and J by 0 bases, leaving 5 bases between them. The CDR3 DNA sequence: TGTGCCAGCAGCTCCGACAGCACAGATACGCAGTATTTT. Translating it yields CASSSDSTDTQYF.

This clonotype has just a few counts. The rearrangement joins TRBV15 to TRBJ2-7; D call uncertain. The V gene's germline CDR1 is LNHNV and CDR2 YYDKDF (reference sequence). The CDR3 is 16 residues long. Trimming left V 6 bases short and J 3 bases short, with 21 bases between. The CDR3 loop is CATRDIPGPRYYEQYF. The CDR3 DNA is TGTGCCACCAGAGATATACCCGGACCTAGATACTACGAGCAGTACTTC. Looking up the rest from reference TRBV15 and TRBJ2-7 gives the full variable domain: DAMVIQNPRYQVTQFGKPVTLSCSQTLNHNVMYWYQQKSSQAPKLLFHYYDKDFNNEADTPDNFQSRRPNTSFCFLDIRSPGLGDTAMYLCATRDIPGPRYYEQYFGPGTRLTVT.

The CDR3 DNA reads as TGTGCCACTCAAGCAAGGGCAGATACGCAGTATTTT. Residues: CATQARADTQYF. The V call is TRBV5-4, the J call TRBJ2-3; no definite D call. The CDR3 is 12 amino acids. V was pared by 9 bases and J by 4 bases, with 12 bases between. Germline CDR1 is SGHNT and CDR2 is YYREEE (reference sequence).

This clonotype appeared a few times. The genes are TRBV6-1 and TRBJ1-5, with D possibly matching TRBD1 (5 bases). The CDR3 totals 14 residues. The ends were cut back, 7 bases at V and 5 bases at J, with 15 bases in the middle. Germline V gene sequence: CDR1 MNHNS, CDR2 SASEGT. The CDR3 loop reads CASTPEWGHQPQHF. CDR3 nucleotides: TGTGCCAGCACCCCAGAGTGGGGACATCAGCCCCAGCATTTT.

The genes are TRBV6-2 or TRBV6-3 and TRBJ2-3; TRBD1 matches at 7 bases. Germline-derived CDR1 and CDR2 are MNHEY and SVGEGT. Trimming cost V 3 bases and J 4 bases; bases outside gene matches: 7. CDR3 length: 15 amino acids. The CDR3 loop is CASSYWDRASDTQYF. The CDR3 DNA is TGTGCCAGCAGTTATTGGGACAGAGCCTCAGATACGCAGTATTTT.

Here the CDR3 reads CASNPGGVYGYTF. CDR3 coding DNA: TGTGCCAGCAACCCTGGGGGAGTGTATGGCTACACCTTC. The V call is TRBV7-2, the J call TRBJ1-2; a possible D gene is TRBD1 (5 bases). Trimming cost V 7 bases and J 5 bases, with 14 bases left between them. Per the germline V gene, CDR1 is SGHTA and CDR2 is FQGNSA. The CDR3 spans 13 residues.

The chain is built from TRBV12-3 or TRBV12-4 and TRBJ1-5, with D perhaps TRBD1 (5 bases). Trimming cost V 8 bases and J 6 bases, with 8 bases left between them. The CDR3 sequence is 11 residues long. CDR3 nucleotides: TGTGCCAGCGGGCAGGGTCAGCCCCAGCATTTT. Its protein product is CASGQGQPQHF.

CDR3 DNA sequence: TGCGCCAGCAGCCGCGGGACTTTCTTCGGGGGCACTGAAGCTTTCTTT. Its translation: CASSRGTFFGGTEAFF. The rearrangement links TRBV4-1 to TRBJ1-1, with D possibly being TRBD1 (5 bases). The CDR3 contains 16 residues. The V gene lost 4 bases and the J gene lost 4 bases, with 19 bases spanning the gap. Looked up from germline, CDR1 is MGHRA and CDR2 is YSYEKL.

This rearrangement joins TRBV20-1 to TRBJ2-1; 7 positions match TRBD2. The CDR3 has 15 residues. Germline V CDR1 and CDR2: DFQATT, SNEGSKA (reference sequence). The junction had 7 bases not matched to a gene; V was cut back by 0 bases and J by 5 bases. The DNA for the CDR3 is TGCAGTGCTAGAGATTTGGGAGGGAGGGACAATGAGCAGTTCTTC. Its translation: CSARDLGGRDNEQFF.

This clonotype has just a few counts. The chain combines TRBV20-1 with TRBJ1-2; 7 bases agree with TRBD1. The CDR3 is made up of 15 amino acids. CDR1 and CDR2 from the germline V gene are DFQATT and SNEGSKA (reference sequence). J lost 3 bases, V lost 3 bases, and 10 bases had no gene match. The CDR3 sequence is CSARALGQSYYGYTF. DNA of the CDR3: TGCAGTGCTAGGGCCTTGGGACAGAGCTACTATGGCTACACCTTC.

The chain couples TRBV2 to TRBJ1-5; 8 nucleotides align to TRBD1. Germline V gives CDR1 SNHLY, CDR2 FYNNEI. V shed 4 bases, J shed 0 bases, and the junction held 5 bases outside the gene matches. The CDR3 has 16 amino acids. This chain's CDR3 is CASSAGQEGSNQPQHF. In DNA, the CDR3 is TGTGCCAGCAGTGCGGGACAGGAGGGTAGCAATCAGCCCCAGCATTTT.

The chain has TRBV9 and TRBJ1-5; unclear D gene. With 3 bases removed from V and 4 bases from J, the gap between germline ends came to 11 bases. The CDR3 is 14 residues long. Germline CDR1 and CDR2: SGDLS and YYNGEE. CDR3 nucleotides: TGTGCCAGCAGCGACGATAGCCGTAATCAGCCCCAGCATTTT. It codes for CASSDDSRNQPQHF.

The chain recombines TRBV5-1 with TRBJ2-1; 9 bases are a match to TRBD2. The germline CDR1 and CDR2 sequences are SGHRS and YFSETQ. The CDR3 is 16 residues long. J was trimmed by 0 bases and V by 4 bases; bases with no gene match: 5. The CDR3 region has the DNA TGCGCCAGCAGCCCTAGACTAGCGGACTCCTACAATGAGCAGTTCTTC. This translates into CASSPRLADSYNEQFF.

J is TRBJ1-1 and V is TRBV5-8; no clear D. The V and J ends lost 0 bases and 10 bases respectively, with 10 bases between them. Germline V gene lookup returns CDR1 SGHTS and CDR2 YDEGEE. The CDR3 has 12 amino acids. The CDR3 bases are TGTGCCAGCAGCTTGGAGCCCCCGGGAGCTTTCTTT. Its translation: CASSLEPPGAFF.

This rearrangement joins TRBV29-1 to TRBJ1-2; TRBD1 matches 11 bases. This CDR3 contains 15 residues. With 5 bases clipped from V and 6 bases from J, the junction kept 11 bases outside the gene matches. Germline values: CDR1 SQVTM, CDR2 ANQGSEA. Written as DNA, the CDR3 is TGCAGCGTTCATCGGGCGGACAGGGGGCTGGATGGCTACACCTTC. As protein: CSVHRADRGLDGYTF.

A few counts support this clonotype. The rearrangement joins TRBV24-1 to TRBJ2-1, with 8 bases identical to TRBD2. After removal of 9 bases from V and 4 bases from J, the junction contained 7 bases not matched to a gene. This CDR3 contains 14 residues. Germline V gene sequence: CDR1 KGHDR, CDR2 SFDVKD. CDR3 DNA: TGTGCCACCGCTGGCATAGCGGGGTACAATGAGCAGTTCTTC. This translates into CATAGIAGYNEQFF.

V is TRBV27 and J is TRBJ2-1; D is ambiguous. V was cut by 4 bases and J by 0 bases, with 10 bases left in between. CDR1 and CDR2 (germline): MNHEY, SMNVEV (reference sequence). This CDR3 spans 15 amino acids. The CDR3 DNA follows: TGTGCCAGCAGTTCCAGACAAAACTCCTACAATGAGCAGTTCTTC. Amino acids: CASSSRQNSYNEQFF.

V and J are TRBV2 and TRBJ2-3; D may be TRBD2 (5 bases). From germline, CDR1 is SNHLY and CDR2 FYNNEI. Trimming shortened V by 4 bases and J by 6 bases, and 11 bases separated the two germline ends. CDR3 size: 13 residues. The CDR3 nucleotides read TGTGCCAGCAGTGTGCCGGACTTGGATACGCAGTATTTT. As protein: CASSVPDLDTQYF.